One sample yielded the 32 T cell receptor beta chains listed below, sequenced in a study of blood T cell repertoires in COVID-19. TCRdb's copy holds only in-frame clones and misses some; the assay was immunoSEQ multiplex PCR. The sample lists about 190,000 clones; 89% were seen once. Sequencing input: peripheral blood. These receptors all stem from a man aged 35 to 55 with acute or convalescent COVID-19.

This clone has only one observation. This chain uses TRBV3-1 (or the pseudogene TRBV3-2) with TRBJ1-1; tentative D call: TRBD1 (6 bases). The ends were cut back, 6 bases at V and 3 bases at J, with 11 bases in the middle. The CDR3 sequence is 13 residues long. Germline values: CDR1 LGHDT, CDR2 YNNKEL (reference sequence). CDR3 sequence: CASSHQGYTEAFF. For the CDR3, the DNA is TGTGCCAGCAGTCATCAGGGGTACACTGAAGCTTTCTTT.

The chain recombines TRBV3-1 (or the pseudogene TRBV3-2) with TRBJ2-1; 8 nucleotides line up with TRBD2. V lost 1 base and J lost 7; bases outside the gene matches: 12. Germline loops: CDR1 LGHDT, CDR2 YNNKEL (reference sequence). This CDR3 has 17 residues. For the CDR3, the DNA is TGTGCCAGCAGCCAAGTTTCGGCAAGGGGACTAGGGAATGAGCAGTTCTTC. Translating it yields CASSQVSARGLGNEQFF.

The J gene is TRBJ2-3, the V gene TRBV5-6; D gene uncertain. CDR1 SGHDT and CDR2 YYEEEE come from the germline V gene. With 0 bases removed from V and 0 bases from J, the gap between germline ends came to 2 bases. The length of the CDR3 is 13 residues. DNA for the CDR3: TGTGCCAGCAGCTTGGTAAGCACAGATACGCAGTATTTT. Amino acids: CASSLVSTDTQYF.

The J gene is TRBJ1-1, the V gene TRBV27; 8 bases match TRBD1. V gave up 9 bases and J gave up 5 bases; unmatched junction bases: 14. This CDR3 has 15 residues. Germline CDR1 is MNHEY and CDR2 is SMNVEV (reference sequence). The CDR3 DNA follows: TGTGCCAGTTCCTGGACAGGGCCTTTGGGTACTGAAGCTTTCTTT. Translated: CASSWTGPLGTEAFF.

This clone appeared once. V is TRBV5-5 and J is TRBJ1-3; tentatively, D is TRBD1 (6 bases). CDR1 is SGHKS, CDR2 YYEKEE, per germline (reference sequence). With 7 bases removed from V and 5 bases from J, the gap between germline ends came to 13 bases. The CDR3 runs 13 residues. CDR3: CASEQGPRNTIYF. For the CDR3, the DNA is TGTGCCAGCGAACAGGGACCACGAAACACCATATATTTT. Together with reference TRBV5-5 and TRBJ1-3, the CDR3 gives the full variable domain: DAGVTQSPTHLIKTRGQQVTLRCSPISGHKSVSWYQQVLGQGPQFIFQYYEKEERGRGNFPDRFSARQFPNYSSELNVNALLLGDSALYLCASEQGPRNTIYFGEGSWLTVV.

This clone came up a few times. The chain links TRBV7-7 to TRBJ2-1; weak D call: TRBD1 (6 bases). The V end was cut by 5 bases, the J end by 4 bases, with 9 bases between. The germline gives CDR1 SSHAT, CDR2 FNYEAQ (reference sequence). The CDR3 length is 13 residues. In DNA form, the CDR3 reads TGTGCCAGCAGCCGGACAGTATACAATGAGCAGTTCTTC. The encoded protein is CASSRTVYNEQFF.

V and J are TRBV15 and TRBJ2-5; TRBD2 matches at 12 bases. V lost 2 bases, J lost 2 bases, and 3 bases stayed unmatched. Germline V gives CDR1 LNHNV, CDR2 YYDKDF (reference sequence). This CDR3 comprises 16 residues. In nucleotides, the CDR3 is TGTGCCACCAGCAGAATAGGACTAGCGGGGCAAGAGACCCAGTACTTC. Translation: CATSRIGLAGQETQYF. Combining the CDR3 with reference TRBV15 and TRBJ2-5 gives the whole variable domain DAMVIQNPRYQVTQFGKPVTLSCSQTLNHNVMYWYQQKSSQAPKLLFHYYDKDFNNEADTPDNFQSRRPNTSFCFLDIRSPGLGDTAMYLCATSRIGLAGQETQYFGPGTRLLVL.

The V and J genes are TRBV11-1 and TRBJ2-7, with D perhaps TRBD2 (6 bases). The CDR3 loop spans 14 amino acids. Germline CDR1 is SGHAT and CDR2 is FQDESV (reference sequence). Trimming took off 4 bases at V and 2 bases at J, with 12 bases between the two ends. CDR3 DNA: TGTGCCAGCAGCTCGGGCGGGGTTACCTACGAGCAGTACTTC. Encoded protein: CASSSGGVTYEQYF.

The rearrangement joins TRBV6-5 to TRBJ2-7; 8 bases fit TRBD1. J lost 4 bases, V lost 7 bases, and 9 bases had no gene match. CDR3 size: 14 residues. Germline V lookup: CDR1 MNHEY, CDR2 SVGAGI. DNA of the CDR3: TGTGCCAGCATGCCTTTCCAGGGGGCTTACGAGCAGTACTTC. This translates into CASMPFQGAYEQYF.

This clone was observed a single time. CDR3 loop: CASSRRTGVVEKLFF. The DNA of the CDR3 is TGTGCCAGCAGCCGCCGGACAGGGGTGGTTGAAAAACTGTTTTTT. The chain has TRBV28 and TRBJ1-4, with 9 bases aligning to TRBD1. CDR3 length: 15 residues. The V segment lost 6 bases and the J segment 7 bases; nucleotides outside the gene matches: 9. Per germline, CDR1 MDHEN and CDR2 SYDVKM.

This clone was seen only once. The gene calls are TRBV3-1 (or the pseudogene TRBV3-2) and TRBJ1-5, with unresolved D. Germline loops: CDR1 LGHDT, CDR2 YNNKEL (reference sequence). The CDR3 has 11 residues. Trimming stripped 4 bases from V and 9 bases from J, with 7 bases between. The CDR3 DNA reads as TGTGCCAGCAGCCGAGATCGGCCCCAGCATTTT. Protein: CASSRDRPQHF.

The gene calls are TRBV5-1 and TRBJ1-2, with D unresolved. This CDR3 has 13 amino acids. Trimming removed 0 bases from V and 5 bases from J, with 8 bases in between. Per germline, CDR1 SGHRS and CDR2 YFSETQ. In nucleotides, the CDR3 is TGCGCCAGCAGCTTGGAATTACAATATGGCTACACCTTC. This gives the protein CASSLELQYGYTF.

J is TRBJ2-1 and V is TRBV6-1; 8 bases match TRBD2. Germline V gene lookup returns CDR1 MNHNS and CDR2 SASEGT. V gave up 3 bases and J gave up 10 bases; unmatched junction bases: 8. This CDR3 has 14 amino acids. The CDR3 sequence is CASSDYYGGVEQFF. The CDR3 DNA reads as TGTGCCAGCAGTGATTACTACGGGGGGGTAGAGCAGTTCTTC.

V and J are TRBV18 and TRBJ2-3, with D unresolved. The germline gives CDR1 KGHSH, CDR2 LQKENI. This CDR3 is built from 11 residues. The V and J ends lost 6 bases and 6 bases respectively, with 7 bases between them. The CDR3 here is CASSRVDTQYF. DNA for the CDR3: TGTGCCAGCTCCCGAGTTGATACGCAGTATTTT.

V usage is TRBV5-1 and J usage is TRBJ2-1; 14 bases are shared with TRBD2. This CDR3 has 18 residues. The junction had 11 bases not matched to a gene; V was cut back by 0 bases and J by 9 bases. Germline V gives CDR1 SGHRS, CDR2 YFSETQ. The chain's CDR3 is CASSLALTSGGARSEQFF. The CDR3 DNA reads TGCGCCAGCAGCTTGGCCTTGACTAGCGGGGGGGCCCGCAGTGAGCAGTTCTTC.

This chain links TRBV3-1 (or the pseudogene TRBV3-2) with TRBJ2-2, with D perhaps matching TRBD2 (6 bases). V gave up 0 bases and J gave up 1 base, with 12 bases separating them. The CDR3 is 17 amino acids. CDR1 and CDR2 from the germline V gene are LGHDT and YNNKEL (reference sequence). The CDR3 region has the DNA TGTGCCAGCAGCCAAGATTCGGGGGAGCTGAACACCGGGGAGCTGTTTTTT. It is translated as CASSQDSGELNTGELFF.

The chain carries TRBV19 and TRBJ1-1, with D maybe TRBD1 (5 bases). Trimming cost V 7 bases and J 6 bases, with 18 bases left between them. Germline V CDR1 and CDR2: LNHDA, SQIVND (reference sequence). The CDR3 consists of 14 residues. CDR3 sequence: CASTNGGRISEAFF. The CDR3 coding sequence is TGTGCCAGTACCAATGGGGGGAGAATATCTGAAGCTTTCTTT.

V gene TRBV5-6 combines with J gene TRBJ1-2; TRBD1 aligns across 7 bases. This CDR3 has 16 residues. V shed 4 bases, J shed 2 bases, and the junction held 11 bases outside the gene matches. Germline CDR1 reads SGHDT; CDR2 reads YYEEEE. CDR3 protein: CASSVGTASSNYGYTF. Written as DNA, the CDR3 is TGTGCCAGCAGCGTGGGGACAGCCTCATCCAACTATGGCTACACCTTC.

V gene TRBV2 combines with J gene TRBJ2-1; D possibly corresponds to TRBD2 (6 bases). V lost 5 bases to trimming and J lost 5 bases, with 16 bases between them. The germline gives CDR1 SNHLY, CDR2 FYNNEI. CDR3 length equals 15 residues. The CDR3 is CASSPLDYDNNEQFF. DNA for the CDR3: TGTGCCAGCAGTCCGTTGGACTACGACAACAATGAGCAGTTCTTC.

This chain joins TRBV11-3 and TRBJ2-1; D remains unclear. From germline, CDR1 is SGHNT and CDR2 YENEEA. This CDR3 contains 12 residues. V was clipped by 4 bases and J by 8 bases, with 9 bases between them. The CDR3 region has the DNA TGTGCCAGCAGCTCGCGGTGGGATGAGCAGTTCTTC. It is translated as CASSSRWDEQFF.

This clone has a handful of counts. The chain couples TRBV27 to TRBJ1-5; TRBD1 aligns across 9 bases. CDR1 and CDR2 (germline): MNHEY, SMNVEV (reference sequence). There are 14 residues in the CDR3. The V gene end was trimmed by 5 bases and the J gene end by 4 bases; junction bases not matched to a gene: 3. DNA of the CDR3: TGTGCCAGCAGTCCCGGGACAGGGAATCAGCCCCAGCATTTT. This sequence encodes CASSPGTGNQPQHF.

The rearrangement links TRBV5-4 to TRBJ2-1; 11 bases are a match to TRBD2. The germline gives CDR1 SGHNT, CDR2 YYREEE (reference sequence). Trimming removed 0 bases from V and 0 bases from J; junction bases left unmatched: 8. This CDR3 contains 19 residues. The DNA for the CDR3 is TGTGCCAGCAGCTTGGTAAGACTAGCGGGGAGGGGCTCCTACAATGAGCAGTTCTTC. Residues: CASSLVRLAGRGSYNEQFF.

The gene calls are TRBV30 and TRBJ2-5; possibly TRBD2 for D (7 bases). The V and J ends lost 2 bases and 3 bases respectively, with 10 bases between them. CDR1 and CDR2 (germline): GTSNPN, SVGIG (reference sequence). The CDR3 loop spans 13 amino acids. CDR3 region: CAWSRGAEETQYF. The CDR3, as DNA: TGTGCCTGGAGTCGGGGGGCAGAAGAGACCCAGTACTTC.

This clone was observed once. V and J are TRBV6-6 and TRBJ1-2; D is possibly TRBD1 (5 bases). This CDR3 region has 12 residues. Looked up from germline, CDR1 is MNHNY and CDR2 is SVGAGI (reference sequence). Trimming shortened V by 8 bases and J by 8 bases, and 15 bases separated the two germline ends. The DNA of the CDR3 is TGTGCCAGCCGGGCTGGGGGAGGAGGCTACACCTTC. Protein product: CASRAGGGGYTF.

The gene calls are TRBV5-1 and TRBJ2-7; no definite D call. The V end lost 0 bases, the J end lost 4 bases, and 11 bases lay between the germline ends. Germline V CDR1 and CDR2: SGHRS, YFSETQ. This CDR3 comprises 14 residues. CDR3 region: CASSLAEYGYEQYF. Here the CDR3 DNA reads TGCGCCAGCAGCTTGGCGGAGTATGGTTACGAGCAGTACTTC.

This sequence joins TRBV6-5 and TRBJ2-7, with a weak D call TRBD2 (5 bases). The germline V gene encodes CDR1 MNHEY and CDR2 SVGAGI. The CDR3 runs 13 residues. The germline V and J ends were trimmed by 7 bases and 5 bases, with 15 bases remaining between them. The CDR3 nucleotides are TGTGCCAGCATTCACAGAGGGCGAGACGAGCAGTACTTC. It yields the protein CASIHRGRDEQYF.

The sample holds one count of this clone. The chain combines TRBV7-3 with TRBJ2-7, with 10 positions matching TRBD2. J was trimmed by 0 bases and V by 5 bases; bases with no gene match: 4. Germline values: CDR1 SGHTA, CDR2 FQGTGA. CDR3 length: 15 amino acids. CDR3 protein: CASSPLAGGSYEQYF. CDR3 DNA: TGTGCCAGCAGCCCCTTAGCGGGGGGCTCCTACGAGCAGTACTTC.

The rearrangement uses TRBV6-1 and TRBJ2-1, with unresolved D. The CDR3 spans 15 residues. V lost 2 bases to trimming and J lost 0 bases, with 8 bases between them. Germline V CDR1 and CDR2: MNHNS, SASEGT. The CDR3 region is CASSEMSYSYNEQFF. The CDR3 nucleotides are TGTGCCAGCAGTGAAATGTCCTACTCCTACAATGAGCAGTTCTTC.

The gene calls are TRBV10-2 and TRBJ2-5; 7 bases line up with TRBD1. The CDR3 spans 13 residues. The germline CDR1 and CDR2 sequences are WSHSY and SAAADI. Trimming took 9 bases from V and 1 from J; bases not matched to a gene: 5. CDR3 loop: CARYTGAQETQYF. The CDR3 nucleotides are TGCGCCAGGTACACAGGGGCCCAAGAGACCCAGTACTTC.

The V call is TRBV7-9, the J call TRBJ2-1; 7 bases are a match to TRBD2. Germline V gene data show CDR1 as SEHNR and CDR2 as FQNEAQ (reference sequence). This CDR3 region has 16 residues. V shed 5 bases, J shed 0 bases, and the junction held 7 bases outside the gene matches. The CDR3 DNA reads TGTGCCAGCAGCCCCCCGGGAGGCAGCTCCTACAATGAGCAGTTCTTC. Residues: CASSPPGGSSYNEQFF. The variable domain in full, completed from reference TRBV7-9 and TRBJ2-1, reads DTGVSQNPRHKITKRGQNVTFRCDPISEHNRLYWYRQTLGQGPEFLTYFQNEAQLEKSRLLSDRFSAERPKGSFSTLEIQRTEQGDSAMYLCASSPPGGSSYNEQFFGPGTRLTVL.

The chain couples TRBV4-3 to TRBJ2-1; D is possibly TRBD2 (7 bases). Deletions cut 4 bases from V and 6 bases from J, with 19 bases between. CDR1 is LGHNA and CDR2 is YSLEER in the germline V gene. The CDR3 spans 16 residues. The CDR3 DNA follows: TGCGCCAGCAGCCGGGGGGGAGCTGGACAGTTCAATGAGCAGTTCTTC. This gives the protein CASSRGGAGQFNEQFF.

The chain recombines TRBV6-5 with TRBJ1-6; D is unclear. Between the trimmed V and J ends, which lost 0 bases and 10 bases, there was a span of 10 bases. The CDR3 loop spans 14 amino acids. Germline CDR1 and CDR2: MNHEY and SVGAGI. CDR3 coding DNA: TGTGCCAGCAGTTACTCGCCAGTAAACTCACCCCTCCACTTT. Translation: CASSYSPVNSPLHF.